This T cell receptor beta chain was found in a study of T cell repertoires in cytomegalovirus infection. Study-wide background: Newly reported HLA-C-restricted and thoroughly characterized HLA-B-restricted CMV epitopes were employed. The study's findings and limits: CMV-specific HLA-C-restricted TCR beta clonotypes dominated the ex vivo response.

This clonotype appeared a few times. Its antigen remains unknown. TCRdb recomputed calls from the reads with MiXCR, one row per CDR3 protein. The sample shows hundreds of thousands of distinct CDR3 sequences, around 31% of them seen only once. Germline V gene sequence: CDR1 SGHVS, CDR2 FNYEAQ. V lost 5 bases, J lost 1 base, and 6 bases lay in between. The length of the CDR3 is 14 residues. The starting material was cultured PBMCs, obtained from culture after CMV antigen stimulation. This clonotype was obtained from a human donor in good health (CMV status not recorded). Some clones in this sample may be carry-over from other donors' samples. V usage is TRBV7-6 and J usage is TRBJ2-6; D remains ambiguous. The CDR3 DNA is TGTGCCAGCAGCCGAATTTCTGGGGCCAACGTCCTGACTTTC. Translated, it gives CASSRISGANVLTF.